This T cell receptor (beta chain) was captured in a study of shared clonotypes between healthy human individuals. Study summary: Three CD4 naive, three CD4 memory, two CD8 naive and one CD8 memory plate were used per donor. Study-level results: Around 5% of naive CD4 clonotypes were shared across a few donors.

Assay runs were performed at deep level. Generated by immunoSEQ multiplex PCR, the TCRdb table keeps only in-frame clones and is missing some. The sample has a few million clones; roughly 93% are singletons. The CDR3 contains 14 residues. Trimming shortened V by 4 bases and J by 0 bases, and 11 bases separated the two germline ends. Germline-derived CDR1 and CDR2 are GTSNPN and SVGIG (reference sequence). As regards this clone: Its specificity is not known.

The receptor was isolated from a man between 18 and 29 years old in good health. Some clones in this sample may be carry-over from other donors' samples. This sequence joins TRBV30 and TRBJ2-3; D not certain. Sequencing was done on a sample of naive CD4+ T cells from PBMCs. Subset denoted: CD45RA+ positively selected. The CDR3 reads CAWNSLRSTDTQYF. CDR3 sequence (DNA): TGTGCCTGGAACAGCTTAAGGAGCACAGATACGCAGTATTTT.